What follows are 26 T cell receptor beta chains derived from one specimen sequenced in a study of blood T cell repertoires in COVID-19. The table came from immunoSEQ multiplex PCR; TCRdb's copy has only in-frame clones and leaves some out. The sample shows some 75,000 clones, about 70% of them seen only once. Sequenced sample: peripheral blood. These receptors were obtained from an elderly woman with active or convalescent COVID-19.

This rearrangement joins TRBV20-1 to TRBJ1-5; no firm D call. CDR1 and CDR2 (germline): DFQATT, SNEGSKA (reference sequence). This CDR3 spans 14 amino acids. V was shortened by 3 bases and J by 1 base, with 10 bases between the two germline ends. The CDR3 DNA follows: TGCAGTGCTAGTACGGGGTTGAGCAATCAGCCCCAGCATTTT. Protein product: CSASTGLSNQPQHF.

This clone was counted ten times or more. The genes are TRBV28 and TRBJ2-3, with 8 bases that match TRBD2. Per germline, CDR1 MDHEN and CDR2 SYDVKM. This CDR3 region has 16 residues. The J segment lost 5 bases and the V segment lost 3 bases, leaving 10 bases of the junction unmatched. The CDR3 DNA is TGTGCCAGCAGTTTGACTTGGCGGGGGGTTTTAGATACGCAGTATTTT. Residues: CASSLTWRGVLDTQYF.

CDR3 amino acids: CAIQGAGNSPLHF. The CDR3 DNA follows: TGTGCCATCCAGGGGGCAGGGAATTCACCCCTCCACTTT. V and J are TRBV10-3 and TRBJ1-6; 8 bases map to TRBD1. The CDR3 length is 13 residues. Germline V gene sequence: CDR1 ENHRY, CDR2 SYGVKD. After removal of 8 bases from V and 7 bases from J, the junction contained 4 bases not matched to a gene.

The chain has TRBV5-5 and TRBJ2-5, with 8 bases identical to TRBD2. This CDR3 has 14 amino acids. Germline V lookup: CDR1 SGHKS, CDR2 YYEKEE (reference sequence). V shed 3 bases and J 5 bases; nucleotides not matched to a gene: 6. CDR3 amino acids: CASSWGTRGETQYF. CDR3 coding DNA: TGTGCCAGCAGCTGGGGGACTAGGGGGGAGACCCAGTACTTC.

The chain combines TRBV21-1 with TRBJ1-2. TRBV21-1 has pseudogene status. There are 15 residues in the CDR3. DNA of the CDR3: TGTGCCAGCCGCGGGAGGGGTCCCTTTAACTATGGCTACACCTTC. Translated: CASRGRGPFNYGYTF.

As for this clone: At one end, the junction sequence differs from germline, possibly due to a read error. The CDR3 reads CARSRHLDQPQHF. CDR3 sequence (DNA): TGCGCCCGCAGCCGACACTTAGATCAGCCCCAGCATTTT. This sequence joins TRBV4-3 and TRBJ1-5; D gene uncertain. The CDR3 length is 13 residues. Germline CDR1 LGHNA, CDR2 YSLEER.

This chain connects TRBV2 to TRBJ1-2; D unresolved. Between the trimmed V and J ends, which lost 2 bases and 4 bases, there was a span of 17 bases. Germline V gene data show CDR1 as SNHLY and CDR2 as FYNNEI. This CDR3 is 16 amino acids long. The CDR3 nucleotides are TGTGCCAGCAGTGAATGGAGAGGCAGAGGCGTCTATGGCTACACCTTC. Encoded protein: CASSEWRGRGVYGYTF. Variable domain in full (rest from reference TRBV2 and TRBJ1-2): EPEVTQTPSHQVTQMGQEVILRCVPISNHLYFYWYRQILGQKVEFLVSFYNNEISEKSEIFDDQFSVERPDGSNFTLKIRSTKLEDSAMYFCASSEWRGRGVYGYTFGSGTRLTVV.

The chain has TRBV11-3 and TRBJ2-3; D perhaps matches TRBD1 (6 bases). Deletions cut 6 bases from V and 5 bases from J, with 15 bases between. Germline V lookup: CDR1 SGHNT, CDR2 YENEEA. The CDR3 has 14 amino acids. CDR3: CASSRDTRGDTQYF. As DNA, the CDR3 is TGTGCCAGCAGTAGGGACACCCGCGGAGATACGCAGTATTTT.

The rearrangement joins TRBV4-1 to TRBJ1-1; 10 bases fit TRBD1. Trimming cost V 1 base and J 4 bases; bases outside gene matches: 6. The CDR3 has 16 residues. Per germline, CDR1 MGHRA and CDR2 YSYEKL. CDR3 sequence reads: CASSQVGTGVGTEAFF. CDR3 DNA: TGCGCCAGCAGCCAAGTGGGGACAGGGGTAGGCACTGAAGCTTTCTTT.

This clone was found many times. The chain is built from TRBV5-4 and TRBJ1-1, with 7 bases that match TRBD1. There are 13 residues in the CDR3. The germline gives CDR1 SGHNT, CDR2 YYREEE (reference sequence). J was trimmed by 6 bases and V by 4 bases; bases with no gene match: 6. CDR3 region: CASSQKTGSEAFF. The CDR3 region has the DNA TGTGCCAGCAGCCAAAAGACAGGGTCTGAAGCTTTCTTT. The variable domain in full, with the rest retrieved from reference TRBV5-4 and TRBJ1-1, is ETGVTQSPTHLIKTRGQQVTLRCSSQSGHNTVSWYQQALGQGPQFIFQYYREEENGRGNFPPRFSGLQFPNYSSELNVNALELDDSALYLCASSQKTGSEAFFGQGTRLTVV.

CDR3 sequence (DNA): TGTGCCAGCAGCCTTCAGACAGTTAATGAAAAACTGTTTTTT. Protein product: CASSLQTVNEKLFF. This chain uses TRBV11-2 with TRBJ1-4; maybe TRBD1 (5 bases). In germline, CDR1 is SGHAT, CDR2 FQNNGV. This CDR3 region has 14 residues. The V end was cut by 5 bases, the J end by 4 bases, with 11 bases between. The full variable domain, its missing parts supplied by reference TRBV11-2 and TRBJ1-4, is EAGVAQSPRYKIIEKRQSVAFWCNPISGHATLYWYQQILGQGPKLLIQFQNNGVVDDSQLPKDRFSAERLKGVDSTLKIQPAKLEDSAVYLCASSLQTVNEKLFFGSGTQLSVL.

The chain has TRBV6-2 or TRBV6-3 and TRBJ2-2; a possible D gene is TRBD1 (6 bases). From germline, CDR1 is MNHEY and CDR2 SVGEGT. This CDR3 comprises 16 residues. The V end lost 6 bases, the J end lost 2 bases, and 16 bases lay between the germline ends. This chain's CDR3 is CASSEVGTPNTGELFF. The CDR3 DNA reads TGTGCCAGCAGCGAAGTCGGGACACCTAACACCGGGGAGCTGTTTTTT.

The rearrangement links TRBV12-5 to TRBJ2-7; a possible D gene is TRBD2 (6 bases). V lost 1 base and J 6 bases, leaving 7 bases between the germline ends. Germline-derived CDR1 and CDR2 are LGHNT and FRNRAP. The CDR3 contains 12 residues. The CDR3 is CASGLELAEQYF. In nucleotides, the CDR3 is TGTGCTAGTGGTTTGGAACTAGCCGAGCAGTACTTC. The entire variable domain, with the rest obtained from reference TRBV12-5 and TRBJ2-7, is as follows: DARVTQTPRHKVTEMGQEVTMRCQPILGHNTVFWYRQTMMQGLELLAYFRNRAPLDDSGMPKDRFSAEMPDATLATLKIQPSEPRDSAVYFCASGLELAEQYFGPGTRLTVT.

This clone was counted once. DNA for the CDR3: TGTGCCAGCAGCTCGGGGGACAGGGGTTACGAGCAGTACTTC. As protein: CASSSGDRGYEQYF. This chain uses TRBV7-9 with TRBJ2-7, with 10 bases matching TRBD1. CDR1 is SEHNR and CDR2 is FQNEAQ in the germline V gene (reference sequence). The CDR3 extends over 14 amino acids. With V trimmed by 4 bases and J by 4 bases, 4 bases remained unmatched.

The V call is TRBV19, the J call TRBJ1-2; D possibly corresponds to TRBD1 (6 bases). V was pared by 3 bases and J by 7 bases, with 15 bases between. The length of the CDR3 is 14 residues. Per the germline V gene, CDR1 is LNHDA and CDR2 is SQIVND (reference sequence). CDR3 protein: CASSIGGRLGGYTF. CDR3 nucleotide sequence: TGTGCCAGTAGTATCGGGGGGCGCTTGGGTGGCTACACCTTC. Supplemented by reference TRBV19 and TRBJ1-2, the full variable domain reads DGGITQSPKYLFRKEGQNVTLSCEQNLNHDAMYWYRQDPGQGLRLIYYSQIVNDFQKGDIAEGYSVSREKKESFPLTVTSAQKNPTAFYLCASSIGGRLGGYTFGSGTRLTVV.

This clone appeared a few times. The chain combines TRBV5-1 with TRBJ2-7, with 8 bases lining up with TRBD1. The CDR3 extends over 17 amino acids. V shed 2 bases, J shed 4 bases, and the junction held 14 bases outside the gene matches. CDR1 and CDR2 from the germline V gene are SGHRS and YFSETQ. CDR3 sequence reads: CASSLYPGGGPAYEQYF. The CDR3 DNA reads TGCGCCAGCAGCTTATACCCAGGGGGCGGCCCGGCTTACGAGCAGTACTTC.

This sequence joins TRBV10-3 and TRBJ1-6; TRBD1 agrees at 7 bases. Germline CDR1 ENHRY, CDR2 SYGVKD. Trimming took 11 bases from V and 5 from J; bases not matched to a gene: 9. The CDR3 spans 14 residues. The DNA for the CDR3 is TGTGCCGCTCGCGCGGGACAGAATAATTCACCCCTCCACTTT. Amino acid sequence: CAARAGQNNSPLHF.

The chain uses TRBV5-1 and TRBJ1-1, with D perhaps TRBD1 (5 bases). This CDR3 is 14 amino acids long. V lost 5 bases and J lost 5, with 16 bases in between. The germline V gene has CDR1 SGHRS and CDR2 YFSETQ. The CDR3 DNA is TGCGCCAGCAGTTCTCTCGGGGGTGAGACTGAAGCTTTCTTT. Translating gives CASSSLGGETEAFF. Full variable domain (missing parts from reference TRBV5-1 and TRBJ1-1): KAGVTQTPRYLIKTRGQQVTLSCSPISGHRSVSWYQQTPGQGLQFLFEYFSETQRNKGNFPGRFSGRQFSNSRSEMNVSTLELGDSALYLCASSSLGGETEAFFGQGTRLTVV.

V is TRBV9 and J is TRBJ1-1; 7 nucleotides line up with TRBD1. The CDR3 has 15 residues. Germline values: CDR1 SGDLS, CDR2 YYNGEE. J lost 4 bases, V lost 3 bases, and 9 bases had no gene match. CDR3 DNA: TGTGCCAGCAGCGCCCCGACAGGGTTGGGCACTGAAGCTTTCTTT. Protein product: CASSAPTGLGTEAFF.

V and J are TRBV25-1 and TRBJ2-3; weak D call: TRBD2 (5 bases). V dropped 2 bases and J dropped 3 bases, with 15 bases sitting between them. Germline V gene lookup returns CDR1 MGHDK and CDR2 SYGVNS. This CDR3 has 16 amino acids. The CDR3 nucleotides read TGTGCCAGCAGTGAAACAGCGTCTAGCCGGACAGATACGCAGTATTTT. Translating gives CASSETASSRTDTQYF.

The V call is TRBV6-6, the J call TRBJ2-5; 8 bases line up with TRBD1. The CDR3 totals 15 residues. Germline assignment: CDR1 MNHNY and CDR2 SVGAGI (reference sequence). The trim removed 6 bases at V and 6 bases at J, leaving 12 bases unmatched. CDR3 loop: CASRSLQGAGKTQYF. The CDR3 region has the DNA TGTGCCAGCAGGAGTCTTCAGGGGGCAGGGAAGACCCAGTACTTC.

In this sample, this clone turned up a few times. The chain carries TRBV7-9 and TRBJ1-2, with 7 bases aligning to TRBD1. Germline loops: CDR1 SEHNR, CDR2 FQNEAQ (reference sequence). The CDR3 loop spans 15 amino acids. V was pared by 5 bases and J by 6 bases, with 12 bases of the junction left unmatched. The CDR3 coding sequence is TGTGCCAGCAGCCCCCGGACAGGCAGGAGGGATGGCTACACCTTC. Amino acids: CASSPRTGRRDGYTF.

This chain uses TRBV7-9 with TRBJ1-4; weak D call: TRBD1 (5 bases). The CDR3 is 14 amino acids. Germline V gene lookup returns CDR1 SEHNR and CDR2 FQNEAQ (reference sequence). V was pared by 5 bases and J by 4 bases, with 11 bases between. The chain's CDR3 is CASSPGSNNEKLFF. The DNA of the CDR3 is TGTGCCAGCAGCCCAGGGTCTAATAATGAAAAACTGTTTTTT. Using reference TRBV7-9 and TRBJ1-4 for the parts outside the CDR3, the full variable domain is DTGVSQNPRHKITKRGQNVTFRCDPISEHNRLYWYRQTLGQGPEFLTYFQNEAQLEKSRLLSDRFSAERPKGSFSTLEIQRTEQGDSAMYLCASSPGSNNEKLFFGSGTQLSVL.

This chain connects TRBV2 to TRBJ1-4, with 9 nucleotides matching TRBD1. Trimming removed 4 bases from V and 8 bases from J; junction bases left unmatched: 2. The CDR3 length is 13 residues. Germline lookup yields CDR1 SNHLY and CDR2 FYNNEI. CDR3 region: CASSGTGEEKLFF. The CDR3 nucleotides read TGTGCCAGCAGTGGGACAGGGGAAGAAAAACTGTTTTTT.

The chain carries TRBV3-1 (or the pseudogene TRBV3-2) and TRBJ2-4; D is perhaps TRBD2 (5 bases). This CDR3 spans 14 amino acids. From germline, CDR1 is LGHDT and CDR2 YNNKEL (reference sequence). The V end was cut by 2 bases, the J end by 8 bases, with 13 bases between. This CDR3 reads CASSQWQKEDIQYF. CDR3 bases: TGTGCCAGCAGCCAATGGCAGAAGGAGGACATTCAGTACTTC.

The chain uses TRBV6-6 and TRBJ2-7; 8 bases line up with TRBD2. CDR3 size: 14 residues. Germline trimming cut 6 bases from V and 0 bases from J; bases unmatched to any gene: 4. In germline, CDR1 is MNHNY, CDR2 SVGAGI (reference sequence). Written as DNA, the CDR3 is TGTGCCAGCAGATTTAGCGGGGACTCCTACGAGCAGTACTTC. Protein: CASRFSGDSYEQYF.